This T cell receptor (beta chain) was observed in a study of shared clonotypes between healthy human individuals. Study-level background: Those who served as donors were a couple of women and three men between the ages of 18 and 49.

Findings and caveats of the study: Naive subsets, compared against memory subsets, generally had larger estimated richness values. Depth was large, yet rarefaction showed that sorted-subset sequencing was incomplete.

Trimming removed 5 bases from V and 2 bases from J, with 12 bases in between. The germline V gene encodes CDR1 SGHTA and CDR2 FQGTGA. This CDR3 contains 14 residues. For sorted subsets, approximately 200 ng DNA per replicate equaled some 27,000 T cell genomes. TCRdb keeps only in-frame clones here, not all; method: immunoSEQ multiplex PCR. This table has about 2.1 million clones, about 93% appearing once. Naive CD8 isolation took CD45RO-negative cells positively selected for CCR7 and excluded terminally differentiated effector memory CD45RA+ cells. Worth noting for this clone: Antigen: not known.

Sequencing was carried out using naive CD8+ T cells from PBMCs. This clonotype was sampled from a man between 18 and 35 years old in good health. Some clones in this sample may be carry-over from other donors' samples. The chain combines TRBV7-3 with TRBJ2-5; D remains unclear. This CDR3 is CASSPPPPQETQYF. CDR3 sequence (DNA): TGTGCCAGCAGCCCGCCCCCCCCGCAAGAGACCCAGTACTTC.